This TCR beta chain was profiled in a study of cytomegalovirus exposure and HLA in healthy donors. General study findings and limits: In vitro assays verified that three CMV-associated chains recognized CMV antigens specifically.

Comment on this clone: What it binds is unknown.

Per the germline V gene, CDR1 is MNHNY and CDR2 is SVGAGI (reference sequence). The V and J ends lost 6 bases and 7 bases respectively, with 16 bases between them. This CDR3 has 13 residues. Generated by immunoSEQ multiplex PCR, the TCRdb table keeps only in-frame clones and is missing some. Of 20,000 to 25,000 clones listed, 95% to 97% were seen once; the top ten hold 8.5% to 10%. This TCR was sampled from a man aged 25 to 45 in good health and CMV-seropositive. V is TRBV6-6 and J is TRBJ2-7; possibly TRBD1 for D (6 bases). The sample comprised PBMCs. The CDR3 DNA reads as TGTGCCAGCAGACCCCCTAACAGGGATGAGCAGTACTTC. This translates into CASRPPNRDEQYF.